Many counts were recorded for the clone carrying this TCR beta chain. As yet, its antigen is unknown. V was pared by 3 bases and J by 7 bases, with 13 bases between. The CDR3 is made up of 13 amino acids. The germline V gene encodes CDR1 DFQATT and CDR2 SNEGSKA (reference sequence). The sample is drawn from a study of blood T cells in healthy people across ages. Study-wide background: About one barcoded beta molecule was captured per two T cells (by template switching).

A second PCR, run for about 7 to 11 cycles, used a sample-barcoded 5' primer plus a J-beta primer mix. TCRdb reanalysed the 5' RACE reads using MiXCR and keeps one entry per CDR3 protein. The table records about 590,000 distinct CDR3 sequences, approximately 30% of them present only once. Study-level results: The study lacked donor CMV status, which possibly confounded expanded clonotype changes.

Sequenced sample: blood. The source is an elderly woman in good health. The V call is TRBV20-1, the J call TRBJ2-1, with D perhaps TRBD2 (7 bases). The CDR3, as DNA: TGCAGTGCTAGGAGGGGGGGGGCAAATGAGCAGTTCTTC. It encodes CSARRGGANEQFF.